One sample yielded the 13 T cell receptor beta chains listed below, sequenced in a study of neurological immune-mediated disorders. Documented time point: longitudinal time-point 2. MiXCR, run by TCRdb on the 5' RACE reads, gives a single entry per CDR3 protein. Of fewer than 60,000 distinct CDR3 sequences listed, around 14% are singletons. The sample was PBMCs. All receptors come from a male donor with HTLV-1-associated myelopathy (HAM/TSP).

In its sample, this clonotype was seen many times. The chain recombines TRBV20-1 with TRBJ2-3; a weak D match, TRBD2 (7 bases). The V end lost 5 bases, the J end lost 0 bases, and 21 bases lay between the germline ends. Germline V gene data show CDR1 as DFQATT and CDR2 as SNEGSKA (reference sequence). The CDR3 runs 17 residues. CDR3 sequence reads: CSAGRRGRGGSTDTQYF. CDR3 DNA sequence: TGCAGTGCTGGACGGAGGGGGAGGGGGGGGAGCACAGATACGCAGTATTTT.

This clonotype occurred many times. V is TRBV10-1 and J is TRBJ2-2; perhaps TRBD1 as D (6 bases). This CDR3 has 16 residues. Trimming stripped 2 bases from V and 4 bases from J, with 14 bases between. CDR1 is WNHNN and CDR2 is SYGVQD in the germline V gene (reference sequence). The CDR3 protein is CASSEGRGYGTGELFF. CDR3 coding DNA: TGCGCCAGCAGTGAGGGCAGGGGATACGGCACCGGGGAGCTGTTTTTT.

This clonotype was counted at least ten times. The gene calls are TRBV11-3 and TRBJ2-7; 7 bases align to TRBD1. CDR3 length: 14 amino acids. CDR1 and CDR2 (germline): SGHNT, YENEEA. V dropped 5 bases and J dropped 4; count of bases not matched to a gene: 8. In DNA form, the CDR3 reads TGTGCCAGCAGCCCCCCCTCGGACAGGTACGAGCAGTACTTC. Its translation: CASSPPSDRYEQYF. The full variable domain, rest sourced from reference TRBV11-3 and TRBJ2-7, is EAGVVQSPRYKIIEKKQPVAFWCNPISGHNTLYWYLQNLGQGPELLIRYENEEAVDDSQLPKDRFSAERLKGVDSTLKIQPAELGDSAVYLCASSPPSDRYEQYFGPGTRLTVT.

Details on this clonotype: At one end, the junction sequence differs from germline, possibly due to a read error. V usage is TRBV5-1 and J usage is TRBJ1-5, with D unclear. This CDR3 contains 13 residues. Looked up from germline, CDR1 is SGHRS and CDR2 is YFSETQ. The CDR3 region is CARSYQGDEPQRF. In DNA, the CDR3 is TGCGCCAGAAGCTATCAAGGAGATGAGCCCCAGCGTTTT.

This clonotype occurred many times. The V gene is TRBV20-1, the J gene TRBJ2-1; D remains ambiguous. Trimming took 5 bases from V and 6 from J, leaving 5 bases between them. This CDR3 has 10 residues. Germline V gene lookup returns CDR1 DFQATT and CDR2 SNEGSKA (reference sequence). Here the CDR3 DNA reads TGCAGTGCTCTTGCCAATGAGCAGTTCTTC. Its translation: CSALANEQFF.

At least ten counts were recorded for this clonotype. CDR3 loop: CAWKWNTEAFF. The CDR3 region has the DNA TGTGCCTGGAAATGGAACACTGAAGCTTTCTTT. V gene TRBV30 combines with J gene TRBJ1-1, with D uncertain. Trimming took off 4 bases at V and 1 base at J, with 4 bases between the two ends. CDR1 and CDR2 from the germline V gene are GTSNPN and SVGIG (reference sequence). The CDR3 is 11 residues long.

This clonotype was detected many times. V usage is TRBV20-1 and J usage is TRBJ2-1; 12 bases line up with TRBD2. V lost 1 base to trimming and J lost 4 bases; unmatched junction nucleotides: 5. The CDR3 has 16 residues. Germline V lookup: CDR1 DFQATT, CDR2 SNEGSKA (reference sequence). In DNA, the CDR3 is TGCAGTGCTAGAGCAGCTAGCGGGGGGGATTACAATGAGCAGTTCTTC. Amino acids: CSARAASGGDYNEQFF.

This clonotype has ten or more counts. The V gene is TRBV3-1, the J gene TRBJ1-5; no clear D. CDR3 length: 14 residues. Germline V gene data show CDR1 as LGHDT and CDR2 as YNNKEL (reference sequence). V gave up 0 bases and J gave up 4 bases, with 7 bases separating them. CDR3 DNA: TGTGCCAGCAGCCAAGATCCTAGGAATCAGCCCCAGCATTTT. As protein: CASSQDPRNQPQHF. The full variable domain, in which reference TRBV3-1 and TRBJ1-5 provide the parts outside the CDR3, is DTAVSQTPKYLVTQMGNDKSIKCEQNLGHDTMYWYKQDSKKFLKIMFSYNNKELIINETVPNRFSPKSPDKAHLNLHINSLELGDSAVYFCASSQDPRNQPQHFGDGTRLSIL.

This clonotype is judged medium-sized. The chain joins TRBV7-8 to TRBJ1-5; tentatively, D is TRBD1 (6 bases). The germline gives CDR1 SGHVS, CDR2 FQNEAQ. V lost 5 bases and J 2 bases, leaving 16 bases between the germline ends. This CDR3 is built from 16 residues. The CDR3 spells CASSPGQLGRNQPQHF. The CDR3 DNA reads as TGTGCCAGCAGCCCAGGACAGCTGGGGCGCAATCAGCCCCAGCATTTT.

This clonotype was counted many times. The chain uses TRBV12-3 or TRBV12-4 and TRBJ2-2; D tentatively reads TRBD1 or TRBD2 (5 bases each). The V and J ends lost 4 bases and 4 bases respectively, with 13 bases between them. This CDR3 comprises 15 residues. The CDR3 DNA follows: TGTGCCAGCAGTTCCTACGGGGCAATCACCGGGGAGCTGTTTTTT. Translating gives CASSSYGAITGELFF.

This clonotype has a handful of counts. The chain links TRBV5-1 to TRBJ1-1; unclear D gene. The V gene's germline CDR1 is SGHRS and CDR2 YFSETQ. The ends were cut back, 0 bases at V and 1 base at J, with 10 bases in the middle. This CDR3 is 15 amino acids long. CDR3 nucleotide sequence: TGCGCCAGCAGCTTGGGGGTGCAGGCGAACACTGAAGCTTTCTTT. It encodes CASSLGVQANTEAFF. Combining the CDR3 with reference TRBV5-1 and TRBJ1-1 gives the whole variable domain KAGVTQTPRYLIKTRGQQVTLSCSPISGHRSVSWYQQTPGQGLQFLFEYFSETQRNKGNFPGRFSGRQFSNSRSEMNVSTLELGDSALYLCASSLGVQANTEAFFGQGTRLTVV.

This clonotype showed up many times. J is TRBJ1-1 and V is TRBV10-3, with a tentative D call TRBD1 (6 bases). CDR1 is ENHRY and CDR2 is SYGVKD in the germline V gene. This CDR3 spans 14 amino acids. V was cut by 5 bases and J by 0 bases, with 10 bases left in between. CDR3 residues: CAISKQGMNTEAFF. CDR3 in DNA: TGTGCCATCAGTAAACAGGGCATGAACACTGAAGCTTTCTTT.

As regards this clonotype: Since a much larger clone is just one base distant, this may be a read error. The chain has TRBV27 and TRBJ2-5, with D possibly TRBD1 on 6 matching bases. Germline CDR1 MNHEY, CDR2 SMNVEV (reference sequence). V lost 7 bases, J lost 4 bases, and 19 bases lay in between. This CDR3 is built from 15 residues. CDR3 bases: TGTGCCAGCATTCCTAGCCCCGGGACATTAGAGACCCAGTACTTC. Protein product: CASIPSPGTLETQYF.